The subject of this entry is one T cell receptor (beta chain). What it recognizes is unknown. Synthesis of cDNA was accomplished via 5'RACE employing 10-nucleotide random UMIs. Using its own MiXCR run on the 5' RACE reads, TCRdb lists one record per CDR3 protein. In the table there are 70,000 to 95,000 distinct CDR3 sequences, around 14% of which are singletons. This specimen comes from a study of neurological immune-mediated disorders. Overall study results and limits: Among expanded clones, no CDR3 amino acid sequences were shared across subjects, a pattern suggesting private repertoires in all groups.

Documented time point: longitudinal time-point 2. Unsorted libraries were prepared from 2 million PBMCs held at -80 C. The length of the CDR3 is 14 residues. Germline lookup yields CDR1 SGHRS and CDR2 YFSETQ. The V gene end was trimmed by 4 bases and the J gene end by 5 bases; junction bases not matched to a gene: 9. The V gene is TRBV5-1, the J gene TRBJ2-7; 7 bases align to TRBD1. The receptor was isolated from a female donor with HTLV-1-associated myelopathy (HAM/TSP). Sequencing was carried out using PBMCs. The CDR3 bases are TGCGCCAGCAGCCCCCGAGGACAGGACAACGAGCAGTACTTC. Translation: CASSPRGQDNEQYF.